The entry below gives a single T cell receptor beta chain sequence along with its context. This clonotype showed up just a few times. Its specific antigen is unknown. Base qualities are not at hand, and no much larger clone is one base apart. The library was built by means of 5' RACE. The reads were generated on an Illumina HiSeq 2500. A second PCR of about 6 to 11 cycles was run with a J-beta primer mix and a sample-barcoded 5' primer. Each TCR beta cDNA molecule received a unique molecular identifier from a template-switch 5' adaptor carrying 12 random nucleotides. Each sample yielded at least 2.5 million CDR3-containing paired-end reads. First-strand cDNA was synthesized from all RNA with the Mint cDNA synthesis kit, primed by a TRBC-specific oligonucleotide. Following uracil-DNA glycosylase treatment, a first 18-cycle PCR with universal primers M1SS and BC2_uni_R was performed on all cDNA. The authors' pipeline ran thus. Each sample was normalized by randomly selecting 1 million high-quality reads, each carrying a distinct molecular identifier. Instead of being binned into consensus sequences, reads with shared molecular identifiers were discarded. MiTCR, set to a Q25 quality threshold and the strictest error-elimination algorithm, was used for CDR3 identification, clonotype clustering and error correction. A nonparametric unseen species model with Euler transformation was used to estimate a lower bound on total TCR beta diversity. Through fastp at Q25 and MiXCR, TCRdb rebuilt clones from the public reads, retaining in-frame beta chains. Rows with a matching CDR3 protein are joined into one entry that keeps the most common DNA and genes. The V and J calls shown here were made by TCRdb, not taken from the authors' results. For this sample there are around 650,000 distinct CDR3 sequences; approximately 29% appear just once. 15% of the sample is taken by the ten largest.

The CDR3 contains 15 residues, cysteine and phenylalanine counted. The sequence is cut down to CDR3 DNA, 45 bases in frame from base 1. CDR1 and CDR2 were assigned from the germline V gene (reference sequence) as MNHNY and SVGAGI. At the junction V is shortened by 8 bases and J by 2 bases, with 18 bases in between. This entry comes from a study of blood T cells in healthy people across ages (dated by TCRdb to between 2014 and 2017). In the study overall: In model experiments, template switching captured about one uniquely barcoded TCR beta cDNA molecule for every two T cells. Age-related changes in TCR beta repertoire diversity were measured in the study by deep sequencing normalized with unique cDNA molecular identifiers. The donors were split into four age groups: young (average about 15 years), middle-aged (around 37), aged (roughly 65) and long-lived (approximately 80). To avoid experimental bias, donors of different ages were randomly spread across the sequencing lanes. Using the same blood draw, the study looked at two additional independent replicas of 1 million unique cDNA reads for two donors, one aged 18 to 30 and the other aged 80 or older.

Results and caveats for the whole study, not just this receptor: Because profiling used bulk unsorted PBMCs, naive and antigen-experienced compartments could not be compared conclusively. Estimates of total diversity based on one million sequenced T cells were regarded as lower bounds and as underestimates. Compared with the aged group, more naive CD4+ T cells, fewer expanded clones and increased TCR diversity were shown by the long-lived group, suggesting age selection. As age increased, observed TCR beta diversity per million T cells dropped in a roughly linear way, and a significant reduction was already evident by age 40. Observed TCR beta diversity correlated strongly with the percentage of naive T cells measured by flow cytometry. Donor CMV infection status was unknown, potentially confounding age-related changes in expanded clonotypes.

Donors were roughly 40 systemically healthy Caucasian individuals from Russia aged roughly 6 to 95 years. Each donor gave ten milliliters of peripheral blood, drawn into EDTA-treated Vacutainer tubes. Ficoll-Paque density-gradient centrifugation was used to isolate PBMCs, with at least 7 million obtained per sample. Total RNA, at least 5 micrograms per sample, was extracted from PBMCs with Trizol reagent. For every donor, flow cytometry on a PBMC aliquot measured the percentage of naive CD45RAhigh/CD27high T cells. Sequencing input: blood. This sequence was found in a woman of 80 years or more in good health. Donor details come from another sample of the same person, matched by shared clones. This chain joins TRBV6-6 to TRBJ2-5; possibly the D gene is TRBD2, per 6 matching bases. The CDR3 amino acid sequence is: CASGALLSGQETQYF. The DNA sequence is TGTGCCAGCGGTGCATTACTTAGCGGACAAGAGACCCAGTACTTC.